These 29 T cell receptor beta chains were all obtained from the same sample, sequenced in a study of CD8 T cells in Susac syndrome (dated by TCRdb to the late 2010s). Libraries were built with the immunoSEQ multiplex PCR assay. RNA was extracted using the RNeasy kit, and about 0.5 to 1 ug of the RNA was reverse transcribed with random hexamers. TCRdb reworked the public reads: Q25 trimming with fastp, MiXCR clone assembly, productive beta chains retained. Each record represents a unique CDR3 protein, reported with the most common genes and DNA among its rows. This sample comprises some 77,000 distinct CDR3 sequences, 85% to 95% of them detected only once. The ten largest clones add up to about 0.52% of the sample. The sequencing sample was made of CD4+ T cells from PBMCs. These receptors all come from a human donor with Susac syndrome.

The V call is TRBV7-9, the J call TRBJ1-3; maybe TRBD1 (5 bases). The V gene lost 2 bases and the J gene lost 7 bases, with 9 bases spanning the gap. Germline V lookup: CDR1 SEHNR, CDR2 FQNEAQ (reference sequence). This CDR3 is built from 13 residues. The CDR3 reads CASSLYRGNTIYF. Here the CDR3 DNA reads TGTGCCAGCAGCTTATACCGGGGCAACACCATATATTTT.

The chain uses TRBV6-1 and TRBJ2-2, with D possibly being TRBD1 (6 bases). The V gene's germline CDR1 is MNHNS and CDR2 SASEGT. Trimming removed 4 bases from V and 3 bases from J, with 9 bases in between. The CDR3 is 14 amino acids. CDR3 DNA: TGTGCCAGCAGTGTTAAGGGGGACACCGGGGAGCTGTTTTTT. Amino acid sequence: CASSVKGDTGELFF.

This sequence joins TRBV9 and TRBJ2-6; D is tentatively TRBD1 or TRBD2 (5 bases each). Trimming removed 4 bases from V and 4 bases from J, with 30 bases in between. CDR1 and CDR2 (germline): SGDLS, YYNGEE. This CDR3 contains 21 residues. The CDR3 DNA is TGTGCCAGCAGCCCCTCGGAAAGGGCAAGCTGGGGGAATCGAGGGGCCAACGTCCTGACTTTC. Its translation is CASSPSERASWGNRGANVLTF. Full variable domain (outside the CDR3, taken from reference TRBV9 and TRBJ2-6): DSGVTQTPKHLITATGQRVTLRCSPRSGDLSVYWYQQSLDQGLQFLIQYYNGEERAKGNILERFSAQQFPDLHSELNLSSLELGDSALYFCASSPSERASWGNRGANVLTFGAGSRLTVL.

This chain connects TRBV27 to TRBJ2-1; unclear D gene. CDR1 and CDR2 from the germline V gene are MNHEY and SMNVEV (reference sequence). Trimming pared 7 bases from V and 10 bases from J, leaving 14 bases between. This CDR3 has 12 amino acids. CDR3 in DNA: TGTGCCAGCATCGCCCAGGCCGGGGAGCAGTTCTTC. This translates into CASIAQAGEQFF.

This clonotype showed up just once. The chain joins TRBV5-6 to TRBJ1-3, with D uncertain. Trimming stripped 0 bases from V and 4 bases from J, with 8 bases between. This CDR3 spans 14 amino acids. Germline V gene data show CDR1 as SGHDT and CDR2 as YYEEEE. The CDR3 here is CASSLERRGNTIYF. In DNA, the CDR3 is TGTGCCAGCAGCTTGGAAAGGAGGGGAAACACCATATATTTT.

The rearrangement uses TRBV3-1 and TRBJ1-2; D remains unclear. Per germline, CDR1 LGHDT and CDR2 YNNKEL (reference sequence). Trimming removed 5 bases at V and 3 bases at J, with 16 bases between. The CDR3 runs 15 residues. CDR3 nucleotides: TGTGCCAGCAGCGGAGTGCCCGTCGCGGACTATGGCTACACCTTC. This codes for CASSGVPVADYGYTF.

V is TRBV20-1 and J is TRBJ2-3; 7 bases agree with TRBD2. The length of the CDR3 is 15 residues. The germline gives CDR1 DFQATT, CDR2 SNEGSKA (reference sequence). Trimming removed 1 base from V and 0 bases from J; junction bases left unmatched: 4. CDR3 protein: CSARGGGRSTDTQYF. CDR3 sequence (DNA): TGCAGTGCTAGAGGCGGGGGTAGGAGCACAGATACGCAGTATTTT.

A single count supports this clonotype. V is TRBV6-2 or TRBV6-3 and J is TRBJ2-5, with TRBD2 identical over 9 bases. The CDR3 contains 18 residues. The V and J ends lost 0 bases and 4 bases, in that order; junction bases with no gene match: 12. Germline V gene sequence: CDR1 MNHEY, CDR2 SVGEGT. CDR3 region: CASSYSRIAGVMGETQYF. In DNA, the CDR3 is TGTGCCAGCAGTTACTCGAGAATAGCGGGAGTAATGGGAGAGACCCAGTACTTC.

The genes are TRBV20-1 and TRBJ2-3; D is undetermined. This CDR3 has 12 residues. CDR1 and CDR2 (germline): DFQATT, SNEGSKA (reference sequence). V lost 1 base and J lost 4, with 6 bases in between. For the CDR3, the DNA is TGCAGTGCTAGAGTCTTCTCAGATACGCAGTATTTT. Protein: CSARVFSDTQYF.

The genes are TRBV3-1 and TRBJ2-3; 8 bases agree with TRBD1. This CDR3 region has 13 residues. The germline V gene has CDR1 LGHDT and CDR2 YNNKEL (reference sequence). Losses at the gene ends were 4 bases for V and 6 bases for J; bases not matched to a gene: 3. The CDR3 sequence: CASSRQGADTQYF. The CDR3 DNA is TGTGCCAGCAGCCGTCAGGGGGCGGATACGCAGTATTTT.

V gene TRBV18 combines with J gene TRBJ1-2, with a weak D call TRBD1 (5 bases). Germline V gene sequence: CDR1 KGHSH, CDR2 LQKENI. Trimming pared 3 bases from V and 5 bases from J, leaving 10 bases between. CDR3 size: 13 residues. The CDR3 DNA reads as TGTGCCAGCTCACCGGACAATGTGTATGGCTACACCTTC. This encodes CASSPDNVYGYTF.

This sequence joins TRBV15 and TRBJ2-7; 7 nucleotides line up with TRBD2. Unmatched junction bases numbered 5, after V lost 3 bases and J lost 0 bases. Germline assignment: CDR1 LNHNV and CDR2 YYDKDF (reference sequence). The CDR3 sequence is 15 residues long. The CDR3, as DNA: TGTGCCACCAGCAGGAGCGGGGCCCTCTCCTACGAGCAGTACTTC. It yields the protein CATSRSGALSYEQYF. Filled out from reference TRBV15 and TRBJ2-7, the complete variable domain reads DAMVIQNPRYQVTQFGKPVTLSCSQTLNHNVMYWYQQKSSQAPKLLFHYYDKDFNNEADTPDNFQSRRPNTSFCFLDIRSPGLGDTAMYLCATSRSGALSYEQYFGPGTRLTVT.

The V call is TRBV2, the J call TRBJ2-3; possible D gene TRBD2, 5 bases. Germline V lookup: CDR1 SNHLY, CDR2 FYNNEI. V dropped 7 bases and J dropped 5 bases, with 7 bases sitting between them. The CDR3 length is 11 residues. Written as DNA, the CDR3 is TGTGCCAGCACGGGGAGAGATACGCAGTATTTT. This translates into CASTGRDTQYF.

The rearrangement uses TRBV12-3 or TRBV12-4 and TRBJ2-5, with D perhaps matching TRBD2 (5 bases). The CDR3 contains 13 residues. Trimming removed 4 bases at V and 5 bases at J, with 11 bases between. CDR3 sequence: CASSYVRGETQYF. For the CDR3, the DNA is TGTGCCAGCAGTTATGTCCGGGGTGAGACCCAGTACTTC.

The CDR3 DNA sequence: TGTGCCAGCAGCGTAGGGCTCCCGTCTAGCTCCTACAATGAGCAGTTCTTC. Translation gives CASSVGLPSSSYNEQFF. The gene calls are TRBV9 and TRBJ2-1; D unclear. The CDR3 length is 17 residues. CDR1 is SGDLS and CDR2 is YYNGEE in the germline V gene. The V and J ends lost 0 bases and 0 bases respectively, with 13 bases between them.

This clonotype has only one observation. The chain uses TRBV5-1 and TRBJ2-1; 9 bases agree with TRBD2. The CDR3 is 14 residues long. CDR1 is SGHRS, CDR2 YFSETQ, per germline. J gave up 8 bases and V 5 bases, and 8 bases lay outside the gene matches. The CDR3: CASSSVAGAHEQFF. The CDR3 nucleotides read TGCGCCAGCAGTTCGGTAGCGGGAGCTCATGAGCAGTTCTTC.

The chain carries TRBV12-3 or TRBV12-4 and TRBJ1-1, with a possible D match to TRBD1 (5 bases). This CDR3 region has 13 residues. The ends were cut back, 5 bases at V and 7 bases at J, with 14 bases in the middle. The DNA for the CDR3 is TGTGCCAGCAGTAATACCGGGACGATTGAAGCTTTCTTT. Encoded protein: CASSNTGTIEAFF.

This rearrangement joins TRBV29-1 to TRBJ2-3; weak D call: TRBD1 (6 bases). V was shortened by 3 bases and J by 5 bases, with 9 bases between the two germline ends. Per germline, CDR1 SQVTM and CDR2 ANQGSEA. This CDR3 is 12 amino acids long. In DNA form, the CDR3 reads TGCAGCGTTGATTGGGGGCGAGATACGCAGTATTTT. This encodes CSVDWGRDTQYF.

The V and J genes are TRBV18 and TRBJ2-1; 15 bases fit TRBD2. The CDR3 extends over 18 amino acids. Germline V gives CDR1 KGHSH, CDR2 LQKENI. Trimming removed 3 bases from V and 7 bases from J; junction bases left unmatched: 10. CDR3 amino acids: CASSPRTSGRGGVNEQFF. The CDR3, as DNA: TGTGCCAGCTCACCCCGGACTAGCGGGAGGGGAGGCGTGAATGAGCAGTTCTTC.

This chain links TRBV5-1 with TRBJ2-1, with 13 bases aligning to TRBD2. Germline V gene sequence: CDR1 SGHRS, CDR2 YFSETQ. The CDR3 has 13 amino acids. Trimming at V came to 3 bases and at J to 15 bases, leaving 6 bases not matched to a gene. CDR3 region: CASSSTSGRAPFF. The CDR3 nucleotides are TGCGCCAGCAGCTCCACTAGCGGGAGGGCGCCGTTCTTC.

The chain is built from TRBV5-8 and TRBJ1-5; D unclear. Trimming removed 0 bases from V and 2 bases from J, with 9 bases in between. Germline V CDR1 and CDR2: SGHTS, YDEGEE. The CDR3 extends over 15 amino acids. The CDR3 region is CASSLGERGNQPQHF. CDR3 bases: TGTGCCAGCAGCTTGGGGGAACGAGGCAATCAGCCCCAGCATTTT.

The V gene is TRBV3-1, the J gene TRBJ2-1; TRBD2 agrees at 10 bases. Losses at the gene ends were 0 bases for V and 8 bases for J; bases not matched to a gene: 10. This CDR3 is 17 amino acids long. Germline CDR1 reads LGHDT; CDR2 reads YNNKEL (reference sequence). DNA for the CDR3: TGTGCCAGCAGCCAAGATTTTCGGACTAGCGGCCTCGATGAGCAGTTCTTC. This encodes CASSQDFRTSGLDEQFF.

CDR3: CSADNPGLAGVGEQFF. CDR3 coding DNA: TGCAGCGCTGACAACCCGGGACTAGCGGGAGTGGGCGAGCAGTTCTTC. The chain uses TRBV29-1 and TRBJ2-1, with TRBD2 identical over 14 bases. This CDR3 has 16 amino acids. Germline loops: CDR1 SQVTM, CDR2 ANQGSEA. J gave up 10 bases and V 7 bases, and 15 bases lay outside the gene matches.

This chain uses TRBV7-2 with TRBJ2-1; a weak D match, TRBD2 (5 bases). The germline V gene has CDR1 SGHTA and CDR2 FQGNSA. The CDR3 runs to 18 residues. V gave up 6 bases and J gave up 7 bases, with 28 bases separating them. Written as DNA, the CDR3 is TGTGCCAGCAGTTCTTTTAATAGGGCCCGAGGACTCCGAAATGAGCAGTTCTTC. As protein: CASSSFNRARGLRNEQFF.

J is TRBJ2-5 and V is TRBV5-1; D call uncertain. This CDR3 region has 14 residues. V lost 0 bases, J lost 5 bases, and 11 bases lay in between. Germline CDR1 SGHRS, CDR2 YFSETQ. CDR3 coding DNA: TGCGCCAGCAGCTTGGAAAAACCGAGGGAGACCCAGTACTTC. This encodes CASSLEKPRETQYF.

The gene calls are TRBV20-1 and TRBJ2-4; 7 bases align to TRBD2. The CDR3 loop spans 12 amino acids. Germline CDR1 DFQATT, CDR2 SNEGSKA (reference sequence). Trimming removed 6 bases from V and 6 bases from J; junction bases left unmatched: 5. The CDR3 region is CSALADGNIQYF. CDR3 coding DNA: TGCAGTGCGCTAGCGGATGGAAACATTCAGTACTTC.

This clonotype was seen only once. V gene TRBV28 combines with J gene TRBJ2-7; D call uncertain. The CDR3 runs to 11 residues. Trimming shortened V by 5 bases and J by 6 bases, and 8 bases separated the two germline ends. Germline CDR1 reads MDHEN; CDR2 reads SYDVKM. The CDR3 loop reads CASSGEFEQYF. The DNA of the CDR3 is TGTGCCAGCAGTGGGGAATTCGAGCAGTACTTC.

V and J are TRBV29-1 and TRBJ2-5; D may be TRBD2 (5 bases). V was trimmed by 3 bases and J by 5 bases, leaving 10 bases between them. CDR1 and CDR2 from the germline V gene are SQVTM and ANQGSEA. This CDR3 is 12 amino acids long. This CDR3 reads CSVEALAETQYF. The CDR3 nucleotides read TGCAGCGTTGAGGCGTTAGCGGAGACCCAGTACTTC.

The chain has TRBV5-1 and TRBJ2-2, with a tentative D call TRBD1 (5 bases). Trimming took off 4 bases at V and 1 base at J, with 20 bases between the two ends. Looked up from germline, CDR1 is SGHRS and CDR2 is YFSETQ. This CDR3 comprises 18 residues. CDR3 bases: TGCGCCAGCAGCAGGGGCCTGGGCACGAGCCAGAACACCGGGGAGCTGTTTTTT. Its protein product is CASSRGLGTSQNTGELFF.